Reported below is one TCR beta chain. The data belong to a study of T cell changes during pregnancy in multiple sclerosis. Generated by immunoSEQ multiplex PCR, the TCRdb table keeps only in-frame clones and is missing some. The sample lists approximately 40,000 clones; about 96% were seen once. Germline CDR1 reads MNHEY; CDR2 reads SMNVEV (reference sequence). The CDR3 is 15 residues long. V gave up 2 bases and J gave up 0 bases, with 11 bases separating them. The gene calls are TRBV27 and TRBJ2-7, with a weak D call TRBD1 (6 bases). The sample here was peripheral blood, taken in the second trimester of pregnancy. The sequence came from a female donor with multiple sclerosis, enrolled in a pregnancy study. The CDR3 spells CASSLQGSSSYEQYF. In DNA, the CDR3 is TGTGCCAGCAGTTTACAGGGGTCCAGCTCCTACGAGCAGTACTTC.